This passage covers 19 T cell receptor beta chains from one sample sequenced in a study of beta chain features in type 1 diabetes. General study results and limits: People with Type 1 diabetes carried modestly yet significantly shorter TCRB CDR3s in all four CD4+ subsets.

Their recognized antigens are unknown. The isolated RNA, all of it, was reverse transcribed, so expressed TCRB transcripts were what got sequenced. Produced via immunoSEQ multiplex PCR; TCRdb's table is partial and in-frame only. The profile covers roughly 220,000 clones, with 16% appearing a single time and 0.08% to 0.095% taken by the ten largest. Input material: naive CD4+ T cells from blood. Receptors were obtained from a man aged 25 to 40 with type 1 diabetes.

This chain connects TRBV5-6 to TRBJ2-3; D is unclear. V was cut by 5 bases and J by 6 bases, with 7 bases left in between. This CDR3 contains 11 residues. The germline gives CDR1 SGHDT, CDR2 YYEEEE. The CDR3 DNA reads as TGTGCCAGCAGAGGTGGTGATACGCAGTATTTT. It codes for CASRGGDTQYF.

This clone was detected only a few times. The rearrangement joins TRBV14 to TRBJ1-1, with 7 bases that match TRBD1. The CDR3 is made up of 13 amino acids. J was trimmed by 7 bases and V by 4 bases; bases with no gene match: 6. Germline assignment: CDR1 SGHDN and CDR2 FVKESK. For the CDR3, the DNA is TGTGCCAGCAGCCCACAGGGGAAGGGTGAAGCTTTCTTT. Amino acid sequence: CASSPQGKGEAFF.

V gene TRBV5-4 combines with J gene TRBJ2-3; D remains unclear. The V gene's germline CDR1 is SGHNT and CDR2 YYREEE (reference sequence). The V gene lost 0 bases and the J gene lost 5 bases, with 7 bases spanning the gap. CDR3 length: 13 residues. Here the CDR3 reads CASSLALEDTQYF. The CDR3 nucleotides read TGTGCCAGCAGCTTGGCACTGGAAGATACGCAGTATTTT.

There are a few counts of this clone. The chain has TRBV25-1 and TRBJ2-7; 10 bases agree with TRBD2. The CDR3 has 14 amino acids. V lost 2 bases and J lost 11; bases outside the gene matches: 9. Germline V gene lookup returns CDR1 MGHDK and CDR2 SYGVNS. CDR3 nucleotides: TGTGCCAGCAGTGAAGGGGTAGCGGGAGGACACAAGTACTTC. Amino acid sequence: CASSEGVAGGHKYF.

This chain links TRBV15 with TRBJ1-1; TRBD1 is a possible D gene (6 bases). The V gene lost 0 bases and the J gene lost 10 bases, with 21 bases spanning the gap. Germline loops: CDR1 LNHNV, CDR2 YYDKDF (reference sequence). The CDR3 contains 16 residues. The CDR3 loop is CATSRETGTKRWGAFF. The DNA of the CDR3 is TGTGCCACCAGCAGAGAGACCGGGACAAAAAGATGGGGAGCTTTCTTT.

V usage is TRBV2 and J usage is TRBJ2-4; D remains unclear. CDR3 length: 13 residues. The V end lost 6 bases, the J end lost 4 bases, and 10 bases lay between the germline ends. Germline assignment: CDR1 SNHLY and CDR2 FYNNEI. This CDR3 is CASRPLGKNIQYF. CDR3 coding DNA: TGTGCCAGCAGGCCGCTAGGGAAAAACATTCAGTACTTC.

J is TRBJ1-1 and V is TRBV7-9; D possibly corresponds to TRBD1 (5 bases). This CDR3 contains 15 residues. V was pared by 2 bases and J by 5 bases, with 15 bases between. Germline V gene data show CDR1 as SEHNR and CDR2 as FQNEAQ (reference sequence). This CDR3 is CASSLNYRKGTEAFF. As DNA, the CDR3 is TGTGCCAGCAGCTTAAATTACAGGAAAGGGACTGAAGCTTTCTTT. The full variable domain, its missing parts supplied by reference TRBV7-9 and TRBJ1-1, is DTGVSQNPRHKITKRGQNVTFRCDPISEHNRLYWYRQTLGQGPEFLTYFQNEAQLEKSRLLSDRFSAERPKGSFSTLEIQRTEQGDSAMYLCASSLNYRKGTEAFFGQGTRLTVV.

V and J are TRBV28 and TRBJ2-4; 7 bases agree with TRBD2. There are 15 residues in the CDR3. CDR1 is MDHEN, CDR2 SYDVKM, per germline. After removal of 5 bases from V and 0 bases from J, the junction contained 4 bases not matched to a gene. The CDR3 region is CASSLAELAKNIQYF. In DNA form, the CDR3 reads TGTGCCAGCAGTCTAGCGGAGCTAGCCAAAAACATTCAGTACTTC.

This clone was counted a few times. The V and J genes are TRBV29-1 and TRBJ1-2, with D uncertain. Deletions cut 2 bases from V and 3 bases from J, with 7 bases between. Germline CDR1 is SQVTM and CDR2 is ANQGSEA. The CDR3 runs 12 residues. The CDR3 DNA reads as TGCAGCGTTGAACCCCGGGACTATGGCTACACCTTC. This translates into CSVEPRDYGYTF.

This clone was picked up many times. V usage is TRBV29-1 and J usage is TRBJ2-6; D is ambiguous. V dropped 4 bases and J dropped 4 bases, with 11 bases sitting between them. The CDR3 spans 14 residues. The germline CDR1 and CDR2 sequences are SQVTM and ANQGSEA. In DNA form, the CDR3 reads TGCAGCGTTGCATGGGGATCCGGGGCCAACGTCCTGACTTTC. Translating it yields CSVAWGSGANVLTF.

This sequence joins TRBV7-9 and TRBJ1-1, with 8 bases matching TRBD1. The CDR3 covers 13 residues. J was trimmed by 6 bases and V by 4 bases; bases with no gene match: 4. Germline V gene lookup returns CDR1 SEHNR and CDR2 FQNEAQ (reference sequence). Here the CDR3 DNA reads TGTGCCAGCAGCTCTTCGACAGGGGCTGAAGCTTTCTTT. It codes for CASSSSTGAEAFF.

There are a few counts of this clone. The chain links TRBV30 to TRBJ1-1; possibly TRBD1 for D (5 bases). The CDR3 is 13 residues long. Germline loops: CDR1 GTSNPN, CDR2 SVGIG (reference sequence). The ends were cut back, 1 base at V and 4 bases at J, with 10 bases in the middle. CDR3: CAWSGHGGTEAFF. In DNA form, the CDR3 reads TGTGCCTGGAGTGGGCACGGGGGCACTGAAGCTTTCTTT.

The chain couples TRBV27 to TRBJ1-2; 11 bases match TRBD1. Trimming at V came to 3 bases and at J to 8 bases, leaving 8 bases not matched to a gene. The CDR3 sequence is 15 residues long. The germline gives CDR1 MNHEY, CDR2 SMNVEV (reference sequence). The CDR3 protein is CASSLDRGLVGGYTF. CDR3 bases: TGTGCCAGCAGTTTGGACAGGGGGCTAGTGGGCGGCTACACCTTC.

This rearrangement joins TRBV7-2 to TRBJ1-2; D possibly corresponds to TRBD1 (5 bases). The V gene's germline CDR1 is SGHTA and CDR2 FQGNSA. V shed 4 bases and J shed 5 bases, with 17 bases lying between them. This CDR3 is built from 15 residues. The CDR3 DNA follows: TGTGCCAGCAGCTCGCAGAGCGGGGGTCAATATGGCTACACCTTC. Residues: CASSSQSGGQYGYTF. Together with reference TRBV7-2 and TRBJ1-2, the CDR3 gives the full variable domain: GAGVSQSPSNKVTEKGKDVELRCDPISGHTALYWYRQSLGQGLEFLIYFQGNSAPDKSGLPSDRFSAERTGGSVSTLTIQRTQQEDSAVYLCASSSQSGGQYGYTFGSGTRLTVV.

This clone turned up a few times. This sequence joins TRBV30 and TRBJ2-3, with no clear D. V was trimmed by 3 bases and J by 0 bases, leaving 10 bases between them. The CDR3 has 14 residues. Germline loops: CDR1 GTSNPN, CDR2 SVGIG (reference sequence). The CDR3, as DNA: TGTGCCTGGAGGGTTGCGACTAGCACAGATACGCAGTATTTT. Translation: CAWRVATSTDTQYF.

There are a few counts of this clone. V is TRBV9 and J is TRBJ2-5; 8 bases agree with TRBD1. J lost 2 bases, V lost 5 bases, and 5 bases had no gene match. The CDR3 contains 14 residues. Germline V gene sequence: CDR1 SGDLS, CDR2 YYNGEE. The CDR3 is CASSLNRGQETQYF. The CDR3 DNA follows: TGTGCCAGCAGTCTGAACAGGGGGCAAGAGACCCAGTACTTC.

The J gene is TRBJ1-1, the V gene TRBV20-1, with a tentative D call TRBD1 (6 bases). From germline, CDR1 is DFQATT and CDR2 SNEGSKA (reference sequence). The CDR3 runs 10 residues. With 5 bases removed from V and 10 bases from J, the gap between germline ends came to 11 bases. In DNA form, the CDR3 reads TGCAGTGCTCCTCACAGGGTAGCTTTCTTT. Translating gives CSAPHRVAFF.

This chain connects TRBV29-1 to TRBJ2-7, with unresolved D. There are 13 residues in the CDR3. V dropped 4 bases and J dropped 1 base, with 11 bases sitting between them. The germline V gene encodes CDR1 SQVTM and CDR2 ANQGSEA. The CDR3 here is CSVARSLSYEQYF. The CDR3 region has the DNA TGCAGCGTTGCCCGGTCCTTGTCCTACGAGCAGTACTTC.

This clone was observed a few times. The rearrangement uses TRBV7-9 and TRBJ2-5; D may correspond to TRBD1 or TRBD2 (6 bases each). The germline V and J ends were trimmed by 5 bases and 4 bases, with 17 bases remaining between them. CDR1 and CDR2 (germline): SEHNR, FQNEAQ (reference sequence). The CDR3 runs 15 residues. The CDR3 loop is CASSPGGGRAETQYF. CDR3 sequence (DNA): TGTGCCAGCAGCCCTGGAGGGGGGAGAGCAGAGACCCAGTACTTC.